The rows below give T cell receptor beta chains drawn from one sample of a study of T-cell memory formation after mild COVID-19. TCRdb reanalysed the 5' RACE reads using MiXCR and keeps one entry per CDR3 protein. The table lists some 68,000 distinct CDR3 sequences, over 15% of them singletons, with around 29% in the top ten. The sequenced sample consisted of PBMCs or a T cell subset sorted from them (not recorded which). All receptors derive from an adult woman who had mild COVID-19 (a few samples of this study predate the infection). Cell type and time point are not known. Both conserved end residues are part of each CDR3. A D gene is named only where the DNA matches it firmly. The size entry is marked missing in some rows and otherwise reads once, few, many or a size class.

abundance: -
j_gene: TRBJ1-4
v_gene: TRBV4-2
d_gene: -
CDR3aa: CASSQVEEGLNEKLFF
CDR3nt: TGTGCCAGCAGCCAAGTCGAAGAAGGGCTGAATGAAAAACTGTTTTTT

abundance: -
j_gene: TRBJ2-3
v_gene: TRBV15
d_gene: -
CDR3aa: CATSLPKGEHTDTQYF
CDR3nt: TGTGCCACCAGCCTTCCGAAGGGAGAACACACAGATACGCAGTATTTT

abundance: -
j_gene: TRBJ2-1
v_gene: TRBV11-2
d_gene: -
CDR3aa: CASSSEDSLDEQFF
CDR3nt: TGTGCCAGCAGCTCAGAGGACTCCCTCGATGAGCAGTTCTTC

abundance: -
j_gene: TRBJ2-3
v_gene: TRBV11-2
d_gene: -
CDR3aa: CASSFGASFGTDTQYF
CDR3nt: TGTGCCAGCAGCTTCGGGGCCTCCTTTGGCACAGATACGCAGTATTTT

abundance: -
j_gene: TRBJ2-4
v_gene: TRBV12-3/TRBV12-4
d_gene: TRBD1
CDR3aa: CASSSINRGADIQYF
CDR3nt: TGTGCCAGCAGTTCGATTAACAGGGGGGCGGACATTCAGTACTTC

abundance: -
j_gene: TRBJ2-4
v_gene: TRBV12-3/TRBV12-4
d_gene: -
CDR3aa: CASSSSGTPIQYF
CDR3nt: TGTGCCAGCAGTTCCTCCGGGACGCCAATTCAGTACTTC

abundance: few
j_gene: TRBJ1-1
v_gene: TRBV5-6
d_gene: -
CDR3aa: CASSLDEGEYTEAFF
CDR3nt: TGTGCCAGCAGCTTAGATGAGGGCGAATATACTGAAGCTTTCTTT

abundance: few
j_gene: TRBJ1-1
v_gene: TRBV27
d_gene: TRBD1
CDR3aa: CASSSTGGSLLDTEAFF
CDR3nt: TGTGCCAGCAGTTCCACAGGGGGTTCTCTTTTGGACACTGAAGCTTTCTTT

abundance: few
j_gene: TRBJ2-7
v_gene: TRBV11-2
d_gene: -
CDR3aa: CASSLVTRYEQYF
CDR3nt: TGTGCCAGCAGCTTAGTCACTCGCTACGAGCAGTACTTC

abundance: few
j_gene: TRBJ2-3
v_gene: TRBV7-9
d_gene: -
CDR3aa: CASSLGPEQRDTQYF
CDR3nt: TGTGCCAGCAGCTTAGGGCCCGAGCAGCGAGATACGCAGTATTTT

abundance: few
j_gene: TRBJ2-7
v_gene: TRBV27
d_gene: -
CDR3aa: CASSFGQWYEQYF
CDR3nt: TGTGCCAGCAGTTTCGGACAGTGGTACGAGCAGTACTTC

abundance: -
j_gene: TRBJ1-4
v_gene: TRBV24-1
d_gene: -
CDR3aa: CATSGGEKLFF
CDR3nt: TGTGCCACCAGTGGTGGAGAAAAACTGTTTTTT

abundance: few
j_gene: TRBJ2-6
v_gene: TRBV4-2
d_gene: TRBD1
CDR3aa: CASSQGIGQGAGANVLTF
CDR3nt: TGTGCCAGCAGCCAAGGGATTGGACAGGGGGCTGGGGCCAACGTCCTGACTTTC

abundance: -
j_gene: TRBJ2-7
v_gene: TRBV5-1
d_gene: -
CDR3aa: CASSLRSDYEQYF
CDR3nt: TGCGCCAGCAGCCTCCGTTCCGACTACGAGCAGTACTTC

abundance: few
j_gene: TRBJ2-7
v_gene: TRBV7-9
d_gene: -
CDR3aa: CASSLALAYEQYF
CDR3nt: TGTGCCAGCAGCTTAGCCTTGGCCTACGAGCAGTACTTC

abundance: few
j_gene: TRBJ2-5
v_gene: TRBV4-2
d_gene: -
CDR3aa: CASSQDDETQYF
CDR3nt: TGTGCCAGCAGCCAAGACGACGAGACCCAGTACTTC

abundance: few
j_gene: TRBJ1-4
v_gene: TRBV7-9
d_gene: -
CDR3aa: CASSLVGAAEKLFF
CDR3nt: TGTGCCAGCAGCTTAGTAGGGGCGGCTGAAAAACTGTTTTTT